This T cell receptor beta chain appears in the sequencing data of a study of OX40 agonist ivuxolimab in advanced cancers. At the level of the whole study: Ivuxolimab was a fully human IgG2 agonistic monoclonal antibody targeting the costimulatory receptor OX40 (CD134). Partial responses were achieved by three dose-escalation patients, of whom one had hepatocellular carcinoma and two had cutaneous melanoma. In the dose-escalation cohort, nearly 85% of patients were male, and the mean age was 60 years with a range of roughly 20 to 79. The paper reports the monotherapy dose-escalation portion (N ≈ 52 patients) of the phase I ivuxolimab trial. Peripheral TCRbeta sequencing aimed to test whether ivuxolimab altered TCR sequence diversity and caused clonal T-cell expansion. Among the approximately 54 dose-escalation patients, about 20 had hepatocellular carcinoma, about 15 melanoma, 9 renal cell carcinoma and 9 head and neck cancer. Intravenous ivuxolimab was administered to patients every 2 weeks at six dose levels: 0.01, 0.1, 0.3, 1.5, 3 and 10 mg/kg. Prior anti-PD-1, anti-PD-L1 or anti-CTLA-4 therapy was permitted, and about two fifths of dose-escalation patients had received checkpoint inhibitors.

This clone is medium-sized (0.01 to 0.1%) in its sample. Which antigen it targets is not known. Base quality data are lacking; no much larger clone is found one base away. Genomic DNA was extracted from sorted cells for sequencing of the TCRbeta CDR3 region. The immunoSEQ Assay was used for sequencing of TCRbeta CDR3 regions. TCRdb limited this immuneACCESS table to in-frame rearrangements with V and J called. A share of clones is missing; checked studies link under half to unresolved V genes, and the rest is unexplained. The sample yields some 25,000 clones; roughly 73% were counted once. The ten largest account for 20% to 30% of the sample. The cysteine opens and the phenylalanine closes a CDR3 of 13 amino acids. Only the CDR3 portion is preserved as DNA: 39 bases, with reading frame beginning at the first base. For CDR1 and CDR2, the germline V gene lists MGHRA and YSYEKL. V was cut back by 6 bases and J by 4 bases, leaving a gap of 9 bases between them.

Beyond this particular receptor, the publication reports: After ivuxolimab, expanded clones were on average more numerous among CD8+ T cells than among CD4+ T cells. Partial responders in the 0.1-3.0 mg/kg groups had among the lowest normalized peripheral clonal expansion, especially among CD8+ T cells. Clonal expansion of both CD4+ and CD8+ blood T cells was observed from baseline to week 6 at doses 0.1 to 3.0 mg/kg. The antigen specificity of the peripheral T cells that underwent clonal expansion was not determined. Low levels of normalized T-cell clonal expansion were also seen in some patients who did not respond.

Patients with autoimmune disease history or receiving systemic immunosuppression were excluded from the trial. Peripheral blood for TCR sequencing was collected from all dose cohorts at baseline, on cycle 4 day 1, and on cycle 7 day 1. Samples came from an open-label, multicenter, first-in-human phase I dose-escalation trial of ivuxolimab. Adults with locally advanced or metastatic head and neck squamous cell, hepatocellular, melanoma or renal cell carcinoma were enrolled in the trial. CD4+ and CD8+ T cells were sorted separately from peripheral blood before TCR sequencing. The TCR sequence derives from an adult with an advanced solid tumor such as melanoma, head and neck, liver or kidney cancer. The chain uses TRBV4-1 and TRBJ2-2; a weak D assignment points to TRBD1 (6 bases agree). The specimen was CD4+ or CD8+ T cells sorted from blood, collected in a trial of the OX40 agonist ivuxolimab. CDR3 reads: CASRLQGTGELFF. The DNA sequence is as follows: TGCGCCAGCAGGCTACAGGGCACCGGGGAGCTGTTTTTT.